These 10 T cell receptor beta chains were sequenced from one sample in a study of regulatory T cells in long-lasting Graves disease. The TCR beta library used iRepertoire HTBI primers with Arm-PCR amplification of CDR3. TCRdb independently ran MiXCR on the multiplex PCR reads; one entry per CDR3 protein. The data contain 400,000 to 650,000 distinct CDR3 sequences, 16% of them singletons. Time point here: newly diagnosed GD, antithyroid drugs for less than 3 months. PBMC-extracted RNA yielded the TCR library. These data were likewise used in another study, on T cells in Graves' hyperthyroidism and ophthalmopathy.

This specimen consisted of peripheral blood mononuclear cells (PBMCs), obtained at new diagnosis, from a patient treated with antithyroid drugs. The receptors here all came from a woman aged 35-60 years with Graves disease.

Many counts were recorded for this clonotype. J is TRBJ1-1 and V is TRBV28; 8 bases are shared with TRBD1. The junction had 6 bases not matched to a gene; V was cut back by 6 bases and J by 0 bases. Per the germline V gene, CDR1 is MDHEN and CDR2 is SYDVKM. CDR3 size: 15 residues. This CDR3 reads CASRATTGVNTEAFF. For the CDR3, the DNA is TGTGCCAGCAGGGCAACGACAGGGGTGAACACTGAAGCTTTCTTT.

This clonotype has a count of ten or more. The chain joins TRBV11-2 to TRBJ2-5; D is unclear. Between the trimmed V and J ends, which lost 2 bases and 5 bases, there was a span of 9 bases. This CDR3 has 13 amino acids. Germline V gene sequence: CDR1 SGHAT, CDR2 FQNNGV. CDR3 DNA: TGTGCCAGCAGCTTATACCTAATGGAGACCCAGTACTTC. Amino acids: CASSLYLMETQYF.

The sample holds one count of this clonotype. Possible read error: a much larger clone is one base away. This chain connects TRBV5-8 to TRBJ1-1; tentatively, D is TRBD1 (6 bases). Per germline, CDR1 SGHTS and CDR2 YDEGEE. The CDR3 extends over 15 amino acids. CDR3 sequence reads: CVSSPRTVKNTEAFF. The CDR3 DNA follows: TGTGTCAGCAGTCCCCGGACAGTTAAAAACACTGAAGCTTTCTTT.

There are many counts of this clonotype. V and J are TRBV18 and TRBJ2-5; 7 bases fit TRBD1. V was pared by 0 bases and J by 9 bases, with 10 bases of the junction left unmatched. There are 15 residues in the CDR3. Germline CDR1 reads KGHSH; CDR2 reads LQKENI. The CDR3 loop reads CASSPPGDSLGPQYF. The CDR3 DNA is TGTGCCAGCTCACCACCGGGGGACAGCCTTGGGCCCCAGTACTTC.

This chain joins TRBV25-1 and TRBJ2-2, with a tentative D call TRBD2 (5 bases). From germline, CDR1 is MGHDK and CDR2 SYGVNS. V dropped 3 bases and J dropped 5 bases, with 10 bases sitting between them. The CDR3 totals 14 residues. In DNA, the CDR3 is TGTGCCAGCAGTGAGGAGGTCATGACCGGGGAGCTGTTTTTT. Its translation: CASSEEVMTGELFF.

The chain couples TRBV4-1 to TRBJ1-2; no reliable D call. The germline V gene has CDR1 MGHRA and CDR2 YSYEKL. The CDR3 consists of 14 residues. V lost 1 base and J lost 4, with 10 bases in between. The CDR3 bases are TGCGCCAGCAGCCAAGCTCGTTCATCCTATGGCTACACCTTC. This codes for CASSQARSSYGYTF.

The CDR3 protein is CSVTRQGISTDTQYF. The CDR3 DNA reads as TGCAGCGTTACCCGACAGGGGATAAGCACAGATACGCAGTATTTT. This rearrangement joins TRBV29-1 to TRBJ2-3; 8 nucleotides line up with TRBD1. Unmatched junction bases numbered 7, after V lost 5 bases and J lost 0 bases. The CDR3 totals 15 residues. The germline V gene has CDR1 SQVTM and CDR2 ANQGSEA.

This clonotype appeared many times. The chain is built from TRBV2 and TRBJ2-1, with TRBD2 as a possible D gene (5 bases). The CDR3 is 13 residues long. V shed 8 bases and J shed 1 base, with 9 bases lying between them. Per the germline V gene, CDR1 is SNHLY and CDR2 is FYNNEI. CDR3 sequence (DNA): TGTGCCAGCGGTCGGGGATCCTACAATGAGCAGTTCTTC. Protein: CASGRGSYNEQFF.

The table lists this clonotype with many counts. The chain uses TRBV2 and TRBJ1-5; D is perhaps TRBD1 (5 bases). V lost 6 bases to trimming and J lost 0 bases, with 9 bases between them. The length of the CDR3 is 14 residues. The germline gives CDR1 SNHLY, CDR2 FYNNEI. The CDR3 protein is CASRAGFSNQPQHF. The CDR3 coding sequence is TGTGCCAGCAGGGCAGGGTTTAGCAATCAGCCCCAGCATTTT. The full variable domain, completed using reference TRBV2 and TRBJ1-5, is EPEVTQTPSHQVTQMGQEVILRCVPISNHLYFYWYRQILGQKVEFLVSFYNNEISEKSEIFDDQFSVERPDGSNFTLKIRSTKLEDSAMYFCASRAGFSNQPQHFGDGTRLSIL.

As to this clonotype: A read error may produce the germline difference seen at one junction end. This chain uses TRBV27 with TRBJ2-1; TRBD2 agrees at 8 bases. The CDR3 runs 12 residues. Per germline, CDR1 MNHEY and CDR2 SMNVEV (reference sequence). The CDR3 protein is CASSLAASGLIF. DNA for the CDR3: TGTGCCAGCAGTTTAGCGGCTAGCGGGCTAATCTTC.